Listed below are T cell receptor beta chains from one sample, sequenced in a study of blood T cell repertoires in COVID-19. Generated by immunoSEQ multiplex PCR, the TCRdb table keeps only in-frame clones and is missing some. The table lists about 110,000 clones, 70% to 90% of them singletons, with 4.9% in the top ten. What was sequenced was peripheral blood. The receptors were sampled from a man aged 35 to 55 with active or convalescent COVID-19. Each CDR3 is given with its conserved first and last residue. The order of the fields is CDR3 DNA, CDR3 protein, D gene, clone size, V gene, J gene. The D gene is left open where the match is weak. The listing skips clone size in some rows; elsewhere it reads once, few, many or a size class.

CDR3 DNA: TGTGCCACCAGCAGAGACAGGGTCCGCGGAAACACCATATATTTT
CDR3 protein: CATSRDRVRGNTIYF
D gene: .
clone size: once
V gene: TRBV15
J gene: TRBJ1-3

CDR3 DNA: TGTGCCAGCAGCTTAGCAGGGGGCGCGACGGAGACCCAGTACTTC
CDR3 protein: CASSLAGGATETQYF
D gene: TRBD1
clone size: few
V gene: TRBV7-2
J gene: TRBJ2-5

CDR3 DNA: TGTGCCAGCAGCGGGAGTCCCGGGACAGGGGGAACCCAGTACTTC
CDR3 protein: CASSGSPGTGGTQYF
D gene: TRBD1
clone size: .
V gene: TRBV11-3
J gene: TRBJ2-5

CDR3 DNA: TGTGCCAGCAGCTTAGGGGGGGGCACTGAAGCTTTCTTT
CDR3 protein: CASSLGGGTEAFF
D gene: .
clone size: once
V gene: TRBV7-9
J gene: TRBJ1-1

CDR3 DNA: TGTGCCGTATCCCCGGGTGGGCAGTACTTC
CDR3 protein: CAVSPGGQYF
D gene: .
clone size: .
V gene: TRBV28
J gene: TRBJ2-7

CDR3 DNA: TGTGCCAGCAGCTTAGCGATTGGACTAGTCTCTGAGACCCAGTACTTC
CDR3 protein: CASSLAIGLVSETQYF
D gene: TRBD2
clone size: .
V gene: TRBV7-6
J gene: TRBJ2-5

CDR3 DNA: TGTGCCAGCAGTTTTCGAGACAATGAGCAGTTCTTC
CDR3 protein: CASSFRDNEQFF
D gene: .
clone size: .
V gene: TRBV28
J gene: TRBJ2-1

CDR3 DNA: TGTGCCAGCAGTGAACAGGGATTTGAAGCTTTCTTT
CDR3 protein: CASSEQGFEAFF
D gene: .
clone size: .
V gene: TRBV6-1
J gene: TRBJ1-1

CDR3 DNA: TGTGCCAGTAGTACAGCAGGCGCCCTTGAAAAACTGTTTTTT
CDR3 protein: CASSTAGALEKLFF
D gene: .
clone size: few
V gene: TRBV19
J gene: TRBJ1-4

CDR3 DNA: TGTGCCAGCAGCCAAGATTACTTCAGCGGGAGCAACTACGAGCAGTACTTC
CDR3 protein: CASSQDYFSGSNYEQYF
D gene: TRBD2
clone size: .
V gene: TRBV3-1/TRBV3-2
J gene: TRBJ2-7

CDR3 DNA: TGTGCTAGCAGCTCGACTAGGACCCAGTACTTC
CDR3 protein: CASSSTRTQYF
D gene: .
clone size: .
V gene: TRBV7-7
J gene: TRBJ2-5

CDR3 DNA: TGTGCCAGCAGCTTAGACCCAGGGTTATACTATGGCTACACCTTC
CDR3 protein: CASSLDPGLYYGYTF
D gene: .
clone size: few
V gene: TRBV7-2
J gene: TRBJ1-2

CDR3 DNA: TGTGCCAGCAGGAAAGGGCAGGGGGCGTGGGGACCCCTCCACTTT
CDR3 protein: CASRKGQGAWGPLHF
D gene: TRBD1
clone size: .
V gene: TRBV7-3
J gene: TRBJ1-6

CDR3 DNA: TGTGCCAGCAGCTCTCCGGACGGGAGAGGCTACGAGCAGTACTTC
CDR3 protein: CASSSPDGRGYEQYF
D gene: .
clone size: .
V gene: TRBV11-2
J gene: TRBJ2-7

CDR3 DNA: TGTGCCAGCAGTTCTCAGGGATTTGGGACTGAAGCTTTCTTT
CDR3 protein: CASSSQGFGTEAFF
D gene: .
clone size: .
V gene: TRBV6-5
J gene: TRBJ1-1

CDR3 DNA: TGTGCCAGCAGTGAGTTCCGGGAGCAGTACTTC
CDR3 protein: CASSEFREQYF
D gene: .
clone size: .
V gene: TRBV6-6
J gene: TRBJ2-7

CDR3 DNA: TGTGCCTGGAGTGTCGGCGGGACAGGGATCTACGAGCAGTACTTC
CDR3 protein: CAWSVGGTGIYEQYF
D gene: TRBD1
clone size: .
V gene: TRBV30
J gene: TRBJ2-7

CDR3 DNA: TGTGCCAGCAGTCCATTGGACTGGTCACCAAATCAGCCCCAGCATTTT
CDR3 protein: CASSPLDWSPNQPQHF
D gene: .
clone size: .
V gene: TRBV6-6
J gene: TRBJ1-5

CDR3 DNA: TGTGCCACGAGAGCAGCAGGGTTATACACTGAAGCTTTCTTT
CDR3 protein: CATRAAGLYTEAFF
D gene: .
clone size: .
V gene: TRBV6-6
J gene: TRBJ1-1

CDR3 DNA: TGTGCCAGCAGCCAAGGTTCAGGGGAGTATTTT
CDR3 protein: CASSQGSGEYF
D gene: .
clone size: .
V gene: TRBV3-1/TRBV3-2
J gene: TRBJ1-3

CDR3 DNA: TGTGCCAGCAGCTTCCAGGGTGGAGAGACCCAGTACTTC
CDR3 protein: CASSFQGGETQYF
D gene: .
clone size: .
V gene: TRBV5-4
J gene: TRBJ2-5

CDR3 DNA: TGTGCCAGCAGAAAAGTGGAGGGAGCAACGGGAAACACCATATATTTT
CDR3 protein: CASRKVEGATGNTIYF
D gene: .
clone size: .
V gene: TRBV6-6
J gene: TRBJ1-3

CDR3 DNA: TGTGCCAGCAGCCAAGATCCCCTAGTAGGGCAGGGGGCCGTTGGGAGTAATGAAAAACTGTTTTTT
CDR3 protein: CASSQDPLVGQGAVGSNEKLFF
D gene: TRBD1
clone size: .
V gene: TRBV3-1/TRBV3-2
J gene: TRBJ1-4

CDR3 DNA: TGTGCCAGTAGTAGTGGCGGCGGGGAATCTGAAGCTTTCTTT
CDR3 protein: CASSSGGGESEAFF
D gene: .
clone size: once
V gene: TRBV19
J gene: TRBJ1-1

CDR3 DNA: TGTGCCAGCTCACGTATCGGGGGGAGCAATCAGCCCCAGCATTTT
CDR3 protein: CASSRIGGSNQPQHF
D gene: .
clone size: .
V gene: TRBV18
J gene: TRBJ1-5

CDR3 DNA: TGTGCCAGCAGCTTAGGGGAGGGCCAGCCCCAGCATTTT
CDR3 protein: CASSLGEGQPQHF
D gene: .
clone size: .
V gene: TRBV7-7
J gene: TRBJ1-5

CDR3 DNA: TGTGCCAGCAGCTTAGATTGGGGACAGGGGAAGCAGTACTTC
CDR3 protein: CASSLDWGQGKQYF
D gene: TRBD1
clone size: .
V gene: TRBV7-2
J gene: TRBJ2-7

CDR3 DNA: TGTGCCATGGGACACCAGAACACTGAAGCTTTCTTT
CDR3 protein: CAMGHQNTEAFF
D gene: .
clone size: .
V gene: TRBV6-5
J gene: TRBJ1-1

CDR3 DNA: TGCGCCAGCAGCCAAGATCCGGACGTATCTGACGGAACAGGGCAGGGGAACACTGAAGCTTTCTTT
CDR3 protein: CASSQDPDVSDGTGQGNTEAFF
D gene: .
clone size: .
V gene: TRBV4-3
J gene: TRBJ1-1

CDR3 DNA: TGTGCCAGCAGCTTGGAGTGGGCAGCGAACACTGAAGCTTTCTTT
CDR3 protein: CASSLEWAANTEAFF
D gene: .
clone size: once
V gene: TRBV5-6
J gene: TRBJ1-1

CDR3 DNA: TGTGCCAGCAGTTACACCACAGGAGACTACGAGCAGTACTTC
CDR3 protein: CASSYTTGDYEQYF
D gene: .
clone size: .
V gene: TRBV6-6
J gene: TRBJ2-7

CDR3 DNA: TGTGCCAGCAGTTTTAACAGGGGGTACGAGCAGTACTTC
CDR3 protein: CASSFNRGYEQYF
D gene: TRBD1
clone size: .
V gene: TRBV27
J gene: TRBJ2-7

CDR3 DNA: TGTGCCAGCAGCCACCGGACTAGCGAGGGCACAGATACGCAGTATTTT
CDR3 protein: CASSHRTSEGTDTQYF
D gene: TRBD2
clone size: .
V gene: TRBV7-2
J gene: TRBJ2-3

CDR3 DNA: TGTGCCAGCAGCCAGGGCGGGGCCCCCGGGGACTTC
CDR3 protein: CASSQGGAPGDF
D gene: .
clone size: .
V gene: TRBV3-1/TRBV3-2
J gene: TRBJ2-5

CDR3 DNA: TGTGCCAGCAGCCGTTACAGAGGGCGGGAGGGCCGTAGATACGAGCAGTACTTC
CDR3 protein: CASSRYRGREGRRYEQYF
D gene: TRBD2
clone size: .
V gene: TRBV6-2/TRBV6-3
J gene: TRBJ2-7

CDR3 DNA: TGTGCCAGCAGATTGACAGGAGTTAACCGCCCAACTAATGAAAAACTGTTTTTT
CDR3 protein: CASRLTGVNRPTNEKLFF
D gene: .
clone size: .
V gene: TRBV27
J gene: TRBJ1-4

CDR3 DNA: TGTGCCAGCAGTTCGGGACTAGCGGGAGCTGCTGAGCAGTTCTTC
CDR3 protein: CASSSGLAGAAEQFF
D gene: TRBD2
clone size: once
V gene: TRBV27
J gene: TRBJ2-1

CDR3 DNA: TGTGCCAGCAGCTTAGTCGTAAGGGACAGGGGCGAGCAGTACTTC
CDR3 protein: CASSLVVRDRGEQYF
D gene: TRBD1
clone size: .
V gene: TRBV7-9
J gene: TRBJ2-7

CDR3 DNA: TGTGCCAGCAGCTTATCCCGGGAGAACGAGCAGTACTTC
CDR3 protein: CASSLSRENEQYF
D gene: .
clone size: .
V gene: TRBV11-2
J gene: TRBJ2-7

CDR3 DNA: TGTGCCAGCAGTGACCCTAGCGGGAGGCGGTACGAGCAGTACTTC
CDR3 protein: CASSDPSGRRYEQYF
D gene: TRBD2
clone size: .
V gene: TRBV25-1
J gene: TRBJ2-7

CDR3 DNA: TGTGCCACAACCCCTAGGGACAGGGGAACGAGCACTGAAGCTTTCTTT
CDR3 protein: CATTPRDRGTSTEAFF
D gene: TRBD1
clone size: .
V gene: TRBV7-2
J gene: TRBJ1-1

CDR3 DNA: TGTGCCAGCAGCCGAGCGGGAGAGCAGTTCTTC
CDR3 protein: CASSRAGEQFF
D gene: TRBD2
clone size: .
V gene: TRBV3-1/TRBV3-2
J gene: TRBJ2-1

CDR3 DNA: TGCGCCAGCAGCATCGGTCAGAAGGGGACTAATGAAAAACTGTTTTTT
CDR3 protein: CASSIGQKGTNEKLFF
D gene: .
clone size: .
V gene: TRBV5-1
J gene: TRBJ1-4

CDR3 DNA: TGTGCCAGCTCACTTATGGACAGGGGCAGCACAGATACGCAGTATTTT
CDR3 protein: CASSLMDRGSTDTQYF
D gene: TRBD1
clone size: .
V gene: TRBV18
J gene: TRBJ2-3

CDR3 DNA: TGTGCCAGCAGTGAAGCCGGGACAGGGTACGCTGAAGCTTTCTTT
CDR3 protein: CASSEAGTGYAEAFF
D gene: TRBD1
clone size: once
V gene: TRBV6-1
J gene: TRBJ1-1

CDR3 DNA: TGTGCCAGCAGTGCGGGGGGAGGGTCCTACGAGCAGTACTTC
CDR3 protein: CASSAGGGSYEQYF
D gene: TRBD2
clone size: .
V gene: TRBV28
J gene: TRBJ2-7

CDR3 DNA: TGTGCCAGCACCTTTACGGGACAGAGCTATGGCTACACCTTC
CDR3 protein: CASTFTGQSYGYTF
D gene: TRBD1
clone size: once
V gene: TRBV28
J gene: TRBJ1-2

CDR3 DNA: TGTGCCAGCAGCTCCGGGACAGGGGGAAATCAGCCCCAGCATTTT
CDR3 protein: CASSSGTGGNQPQHF
D gene: TRBD1
clone size: .
V gene: TRBV6-5
J gene: TRBJ1-5

CDR3 DNA: TGTGCCAGCAGCCCCGGTCGCGAAGCTAACTATGGCTACACCTTC
CDR3 protein: CASSPGREANYGYTF
D gene: .
clone size: few
V gene: TRBV7-2
J gene: TRBJ1-2

CDR3 DNA: TGTGCCAGCAGCGGGGGGGGGAATTCACCCCTCCACTTT
CDR3 protein: CASSGGGNSPLHF
D gene: .
clone size: .
V gene: TRBV11-1
J gene: TRBJ1-6

CDR3 DNA: TGTGCCAGCAGCTTCGACAGGGGGAATGAAAAACTGTTTTTT
CDR3 protein: CASSFDRGNEKLFF
D gene: TRBD1
clone size: .
V gene: TRBV7-9
J gene: TRBJ1-4

CDR3 DNA: TGCGCCAGCAGCCAAGCGGCCAGCGGGAGGGTAGATACGCAGTATTTT
CDR3 protein: CASSQAASGRVDTQYF
D gene: TRBD2
clone size: .
V gene: TRBV4-1
J gene: TRBJ2-3

CDR3 DNA: TGTGCCACCAGTAACAGGGCATTGGGCTACACCTTC
CDR3 protein: CATSNRALGYTF
D gene: .
clone size: .
V gene: TRBV15
J gene: TRBJ1-2